The rows below give T cell receptor beta chains drawn from one sample of a study of blood T cell repertoires in COVID-19. The method was immunoSEQ multiplex PCR; TCRdb's version includes in-frame clones alone and lacks a portion of them. The sample comprises about 200,000 clones, around nine tenths of which are singletons, and around 3% rests with the top ten. Sequencing was performed on peripheral blood. The receptors shown here come from a man aged 60 to 75 with acute or convalescent COVID-19. Each CDR3 is given with its conserved first and last residue. D genes are given only for firm matches. Some rows mark clone size as missing; the rest say once, few, many or name a class of expanded clone.

TRBD1	once	TRBV10-3	TRBJ1-1	TGTGCCATCAGAGGGACAGGGGATTGGGGCACTGAAGCTTTCTTT	CAIRGTGDWGTEAFF
-	-	TRBV3-1/TRBV3-2	TRBJ1-1	TGTGCCAGCAGACAGGGCGCGGAAGCTTTCTTT	CASRQGAEAFF
TRBD2	-	TRBV12-3/TRBV12-4	TRBJ2-7	TGTGCCAGCAGTCGCTGGGGGGGTGCCGAGCAGTACTTC	CASSRWGGAEQYF
-	-	TRBV12-1	TRBJ2-1	TGTGCCAGCAGCCAACTAAGGACAGCCAGCTCCTACAATGAGCAGTTCTTC	CASSQLRTASSYNEQFF
TRBD1	-	TRBV3-1/TRBV3-2	TRBJ1-6	TGTGCCAGCAGCCAAGCCGACAGGGGAGACTCACCCCTCCACTTT	CASSQADRGDSPLHF
TRBD1	-	TRBV5-4	TRBJ2-7	TGTGCCAGCAGCTTGGCGCTCAGGGGGCGTGGATACGAGCAGTACTTC	CASSLALRGRGYEQYF
TRBD1	-	TRBV18	TRBJ2-5	TGTGCCAGCTCATCTACAGGGGGTTTGGAGACCCAGTACTTC	CASSSTGGLETQYF
TRBD1	-	TRBV5-6	TRBJ2-7	TGTGCCAGCAGCTTTACAGGGGTCAACGAGCAGTACTTC	CASSFTGVNEQYF
TRBD1	-	TRBV4-1	TRBJ1-5	TGCGCCAGCAGCCAAGAGGGGACAGGGGGATATAGCAATCAGCCCCAGCATTTT	CASSQEGTGGYSNQPQHF
TRBD2	once	TRBV28	TRBJ2-7	TGTGCCAGCAGACGGGGGACTAGCGGGGGTCAGACCTACGAGCAGTACTTC	CASRRGTSGGQTYEQYF
TRBD2	-	TRBV6-4	TRBJ2-5	TGTGCCAGCAGTGACGCTAGCGGCTACCAAGAGACCCAGTACTTC	CASSDASGYQETQYF
TRBD1	-	TRBV5-1	TRBJ1-2	TGCGCCAGCAGCCCTCGGGACAGCTCTTACTATGGCTACACCTTC	CASSPRDSSYYGYTF
-	once	TRBV21-1	TRBJ2-5	TGTGCCAGCAGCAACCCGGAGGACAGGGAAGAGACCCAGTACTTC	CASSNPEDREETQYF
-	-	TRBV19	TRBJ1-5	TGTGCCAGTAGTAAGGACACCCCCCCCAATCAGCCCCAGCATTTT	CASSKDTPPNQPQHF
-	-	TRBV5-5	TRBJ1-4	TGTGCCAGCAGCCCCGTTCGGGTGGGAACTAATGAAAAACTGTTTTTT	CASSPVRVGTNEKLFF
-	-	TRBV12-3/TRBV12-4	TRBJ2-2	TGTGCCAGCAGTTTAGATCGGACCGGGGAGCTGTTTTTT	CASSLDRTGELFF
TRBD2	-	TRBV5-1	TRBJ2-3	TGCGCCAGCAAGGGACTAGCGGGGGGAGGCACAGATACGCAGTATTTT	CASKGLAGGGTDTQYF
-	-	TRBV7-6	TRBJ2-5	TGTGCCAGCAGCTTAGGGTCAGGGGCAGGGGAGACCCAGTACTTC	CASSLGSGAGETQYF
TRBD1	-	TRBV6-5	TRBJ1-1	TGTGCCAGCAGAACCGACAGGGGGAACACTGAAGCTTTCTTT	CASRTDRGNTEAFF
-	-	TRBV27	TRBJ1-1	TGTGCCAGCAGTTTCAGGGGTAACACTGAAGCTTTCTTT	CASSFRGNTEAFF
-	few	TRBV2	TRBJ1-5	TGTGCCAGCAGTTTGACAGTAGGCAATCAGCCCCAGCATTTT	CASSLTVGNQPQHF
TRBD2	-	TRBV27	TRBJ2-3	TGTGCCAGCAGTTTGCAGGGGGGGTTGGTGGCTAGCGGGGGCTATGTCACAGATACGCAGTATTTT	CASSLQGGLVASGGYVTDTQYF
-	-	TRBV19	TRBJ1-5	TGTGCCAGCGGGTCCTTCGAAGGCAATCAGCCCCAGCATTTT	CASGSFEGNQPQHF
-	-	TRBV3-1/TRBV3-2	TRBJ1-1	TGTGCCAGCAGCCAAGTAGCCAGAGGGTCTGAAGCTTTCTTT	CASSQVARGSEAFF
TRBD1	-	TRBV7-9	TRBJ2-7	TGTGCCAGCAGCTTTCTCGTCCAGGGGGATAGCTCCTACGAGCAGTACTTC	CASSFLVQGDSSYEQYF
TRBD1	once	TRBV7-8	TRBJ1-1	TGTGCCAGCAGCCCTTACGACAGGGTGTCTTCTGAAGCTTTCTTT	CASSPYDRVSSEAFF
-	-	TRBV5-8	TRBJ2-7	TGTGCCAGCAGCTCCCGGGGGTGGGCCTACGAGCAGTACTTC	CASSSRGWAYEQYF
TRBD1	-	TRBV7-9	TRBJ1-2	TGTGCCAGCAGCCAGGGACAGTATGGCTACACCTTC	CASSQGQYGYTF
TRBD2	-	TRBV5-5	TRBJ2-3	TGTGCCAGCAGCCGAGCGGGGAACGGTATGTGGGATACGCAGTATTTT	CASSRAGNGMWDTQYF
TRBD2	-	TRBV6-1	TRBJ2-3	TGTGCCAGCAGTGGACGGGGGGGCCTTAGCACAGATACGCAGTATTTT	CASSGRGGLSTDTQYF
TRBD1	-	TRBV19	TRBJ1-1	TGTGCCAGTAGGTGGACAGGCTTTGACACTGAAGCTTTCTTT	CASRWTGFDTEAFF
-	-	TRBV9	TRBJ1-2	TGTGCCAGCAGCGCCGGCGGGCAGGAGTACACCTTC	CASSAGGQEYTF
TRBD1	once	TRBV24-1	TRBJ1-1	TGTGCCACCAGTGATGGGGGGACAGGGGGAACTGAAGCTTTCTTT	CATSDGGTGGTEAFF
-	-	TRBV5-1	TRBJ2-7	TGCGCCAGCAGAAAACAGGTTAGCTCCTACGAGCAGTACTTC	CASRKQVSSYEQYF
TRBD2	-	TRBV3-1/TRBV3-2	TRBJ2-5	TGTGCCAGCAGCCAAGATCCGTTCCTAGCGGGGGGTAATGTTCAAGAGACCCAGTACTTC	CASSQDPFLAGGNVQETQYF
TRBD1	-	TRBV9	TRBJ2-1	TGTGCCAGCAGCGTAGGGGGACAGGGAGCCTATGAGCAGTTCTTC	CASSVGGQGAYEQFF
TRBD2	-	TRBV5-1	TRBJ2-5	TGCGCCAGCAGCACCCAACTAGCGGGGGACGGGGAGACCCAGTACTTC	CASSTQLAGDGETQYF
TRBD2	-	TRBV10-3	TRBJ2-3	TGTGCCATCAGCCCCCTAGCGGGGGCTAGCACAGATACGCAGTATTTT	CAISPLAGASTDTQYF
TRBD1	-	TRBV19	TRBJ1-6	TGTGCCAGTAGTATCAGGGGGCGAAGCTCCTATAATTCACCCCTCCACTTT	CASSIRGRSSYNSPLHF
-	-	TRBV6-5	TRBJ1-2	TGTGCCAGCAGCCAGACCATGGGCGGCTACACCTTC	CASSQTMGGYTF
-	-	TRBV15	TRBJ2-5	TGTGCCACCAGCAGAGATCTTGCGTTCTCGGAGGAGACCCAGTACTTC	CATSRDLAFSEETQYF
TRBD2	-	TRBV29-1	TRBJ2-1	TGCAGCGTTGATAGCGGGGGGCACAATGAGCAGTTCTTC	CSVDSGGHNEQFF
TRBD1	-	TRBV5-6	TRBJ2-5	TGTGCCAGCAGCTTGGTGACAGGGGAAGAGACCCAGTACTTC	CASSLVTGEETQYF
-	-	TRBV6-1	TRBJ2-7	TGTGCCAGCAGTGTGTCCGACAGCCCCCAAGGCTACGAGCAGTACTTC	CASSVSDSPQGYEQYF
TRBD1	-	TRBV29-1	TRBJ2-1	TGCAGCGTGGCCAGGGGGCTAGGGGTCTACAATGAGCAGTTCTTC	CSVARGLGVYNEQFF
-	-	TRBV7-2	TRBJ1-2	TGTGCCAGCGGGTACGGGAGTGTGGATGGCTACACCTTC	CASGYGSVDGYTF
TRBD2	-	TRBV6-1	TRBJ2-3	TGTGCCAGCAGTGAACCGCTAGCGGGGAGCACAGATACGCAGTATTTT	CASSEPLAGSTDTQYF
TRBD2	-	TRBV27	TRBJ2-1	TGTGCCAGCAGTGCCATACTAGCGGGGGGCCGACTGGGGGTAAATGAGCAGTTCTTC	CASSAILAGGRLGVNEQFF
-	-	TRBV5-8	TRBJ1-3	TGTGCCAGCAGACGGACACGTGCCTCTGGAAACACCATATATTTT	CASRRTRASGNTIYF
-	-	TRBV4-3	TRBJ1-2	TGCGCCAGCAGCCAAGATACGGGGATGACTAAGAGGTCTAACTATGGCTACACCTTC	CASSQDTGMTKRSNYGYTF
TRBD2	once	TRBV4-1	TRBJ2-5	TGCGCCAGCAGCCAAGATGGGGCTAGCGGGTACCAAGAGACCCAGTACTTC	CASSQDGASGYQETQYF
-	-	TRBV5-1	TRBJ2-5	TGCGCCAGCAGCTTGGTTGGGGGCGGAGAGACCCAGTACTTC	CASSLVGGGETQYF
TRBD2	-	TRBV27	TRBJ2-7	TGTGCCAGCGCCCGGGGGCTAGCGGGGGTCGGATACGAGCAGTACTTC	CASARGLAGVGYEQYF
-	-	TRBV11-3	TRBJ2-6	TGTGCCAGCAGCCGGAACAGGGCTGGGGCCAACGTCCTGACTTTC	CASSRNRAGANVLTF
-	-	TRBV7-3	TRBJ2-5	TGTGCCAGCAGCTTAACGGGGCGGAGCGCCAGGGAGACCCAGTACTTC	CASSLTGRSARETQYF